The 12 T cell receptor beta chains below all came from one sample that was sequenced in a study of control samples from healthy donors and cancer patients (TCRdb year 2020). The method behind the library was the immunoSEQ multiplex PCR assay. Drawn from immuneACCESS, this table holds only the in-frame rearrangements with V and J called that TCRdb kept. Clones are partly lost; checked studies trace under half to an unresolved V gene and leave the rest unexplained. Here the sample has about 68,000 clones; over 80% occur a single time. The ten largest clones take up about 15% of the sample. The sequencing input was blood. All receptors derive from a man between 60 and 75 years old in good health.

This rearrangement joins TRBV9 to TRBJ2-1; 14 bases map to TRBD2. The CDR3 is 19 amino acids. Germline trimming cut 0 bases from V and 0 bases from J; bases unmatched to any gene: 5. CDR1 is SGDLS and CDR2 is YYNGEE in the germline V gene. CDR3 protein: CASSVGLAGGRGSYNEQFF. The CDR3 nucleotides are TGTGCCAGCAGCGTAGGACTAGCGGGAGGGAGGGGCTCCTACAATGAGCAGTTCTTC.

The chain recombines TRBV2 with TRBJ2-7, with TRBD1 as a possible D gene (6 bases). Germline CDR1 reads SNHLY; CDR2 reads FYNNEI. V gave up 8 bases and J gave up 0 bases, with 17 bases separating them. CDR3 length equals 15 residues. As DNA, the CDR3 is TGTGCCAGCCAGATTAACCAGGGGAGCTCCTACGAGCAGTACTTC. Translation gives CASQINQGSSYEQYF.

The CDR3, as DNA: TGCAGTGCTAGTGTGAGAAATTTAGGGGATAATTCACCCCTCCACTTT. Translating gives CSASVRNLGDNSPLHF. The chain combines TRBV20-1 with TRBJ1-6, with TRBD1 as a possible D gene (5 bases). CDR1 DFQATT and CDR2 SNEGSKA come from the germline V gene (reference sequence). Deletions cut 3 bases from V and 5 bases from J, with 17 bases between. The length of the CDR3 is 16 residues.

This chain links TRBV11-1 with TRBJ2-7, with 7 nucleotides matching TRBD1. Looked up from germline, CDR1 is SGHAT and CDR2 is FQDESV (reference sequence). Unmatched junction bases numbered 5, after V lost 0 bases and J lost 6 bases. The CDR3 runs to 14 residues. CDR3 region: CASSLAGTDGEQYF. CDR3 bases: TGTGCCAGCAGCTTAGCCGGGACAGACGGCGAGCAGTACTTC. The entire variable domain, with the rest obtained from reference TRBV11-1 and TRBJ2-7, is as follows: EAEVAQSPRYKITEKSQAVAFWCDPISGHATLYWYRQILGQGPELLVQFQDESVVDDSQLPKDRFSAERLKGVDSTLKIQPAELGDSAMYLCASSLAGTDGEQYFGPGTRLTVT.

The chain links TRBV6-5 to TRBJ2-1; the D is unclear. This CDR3 comprises 11 residues. From germline, CDR1 is MNHEY and CDR2 SVGAGI. Deletions cut 6 bases from V and 3 bases from J, with 3 bases between. CDR3: CASSLYNEQFF. The DNA for the CDR3 is TGTGCCAGCAGCCTCTACAATGAGCAGTTCTTC.

Here the CDR3 DNA reads TGTGCCAGCAGTTACTCCTACAATGAGCAGTTCTTC. Protein product: CASSYSYNEQFF. V and J are TRBV6-6 and TRBJ2-1; D unresolved. The ends were cut back, 0 bases at V and 3 bases at J, with 0 bases in the middle. Germline V gene lookup returns CDR1 MNHNY and CDR2 SVGAGI (reference sequence). This CDR3 has 12 residues.

The gene calls are TRBV11-2 and TRBJ1-1; TRBD1 is a possible D gene (5 bases). Germline V lookup: CDR1 SGHAT, CDR2 FQNNGV. Between the trimmed V and J ends, which lost 4 bases and 1 base, there was a span of 10 bases. The length of the CDR3 is 14 residues. Written as DNA, the CDR3 is TGTGCCAGCAGCTCCCGACAGAGGAACACTGAAGCTTTCTTT. Its protein is CASSSRQRNTEAFF.

This clone turned up a few times. The chain combines TRBV7-2 with TRBJ1-3; D is undetermined. Trimming stripped 2 bases from V and 0 bases from J, with 5 bases between. In germline, CDR1 is SGHTA, CDR2 FQGNSA. CDR3 length: 14 residues. The CDR3 here is CASSLTVSGNTIYF. As DNA, the CDR3 is TGTGCCAGCAGCTTAACAGTCTCTGGAAACACCATATATTTT. The full variable domain, its missing parts supplied by reference TRBV7-2 and TRBJ1-3, is GAGVSQSPSNKVTEKGKDVELRCDPISGHTALYWYRQSLGQGLEFLIYFQGNSAPDKSGLPSDRFSAERTGGSVSTLTIQRTQQEDSAVYLCASSLTVSGNTIYFGEGSWLTVV.

The J gene is TRBJ2-5, the V gene TRBV7-9, with no clear D. From germline, CDR1 is SEHNR and CDR2 FQNEAQ (reference sequence). The CDR3 covers 12 residues. Trimming took 1 base from V and 0 from J, leaving 0 bases between them. DNA of the CDR3: TGTGCCAGCAGCTTAGACCAAGAGACCCAGTACTTC. It yields the protein CASSLDQETQYF.

The chain has TRBV9 and TRBJ2-3, with TRBD2 matching over 10 bases. This CDR3 comprises 16 residues. Trimming took 1 base from V and 2 from J; bases not matched to a gene: 4. Germline lookup yields CDR1 SGDLS and CDR2 YYNGEE. The CDR3: CASSVKAGGTTDTQYF. The CDR3 coding sequence is TGTGCCAGCAGCGTAAAAGCGGGAGGGACCACAGATACGCAGTATTTT. Full variable domain (remainder filled in from reference TRBV9 and TRBJ2-3): DSGVTQTPKHLITATGQRVTLRCSPRSGDLSVYWYQQSLDQGLQFLIQYYNGEERAKGNILERFSAQQFPDLHSELNLSSLELGDSALYFCASSVKAGGTTDTQYFGPGTRLTVL.

The genes are TRBV12-5 and TRBJ2-2; 7 bases are a match to TRBD1. V lost 3 bases and J lost 4; bases outside the gene matches: 2. Germline V CDR1 and CDR2: LGHNT, FRNRAP. CDR3 length: 14 residues. The CDR3 DNA reads TGTGCTAGTGGTTTACAGGGGAGCACCGGGGAGCTGTTTTTT. Translation gives CASGLQGSTGELFF.

This clone appeared a few times. V gene TRBV18 combines with J gene TRBJ1-5; TRBD1 aligns across 9 bases. The CDR3 totals 15 residues. V trimming: 6 bases; J trimming: 7 bases; junction bases outside the gene matches: 10. Germline CDR1 is KGHSH and CDR2 is LQKENI. Written as DNA, the CDR3 is TGTGCCAGCTCTCCCGGGACAGGGAGCCAGCAGCCCCAGCATTTT. The encoded protein is CASSPGTGSQQPQHF.